This entry concerns a single TCR beta chain. The assay was immunoSEQ multiplex PCR, and TCRdb's table has in-frame clones only and misses some. Of more than 200,000 clones in the sample, 85% to 90% are singletons; the top ten hold under 2%. The germline V gene has CDR1 SGHKS and CDR2 YYEKEE (reference sequence). This CDR3 is built from 14 residues. Between the trimmed V and J ends, which lost 1 base and 6 bases, there was a span of 14 bases. The data originate from a study of blood T cell repertoires in COVID-19. Turning to the study itself: COVID-19 samples, acute and convalescent, were from the United States, Italy and Spain. Sample material is recorded as cDNA or gDNA derived from T cells, B-cell-depleted T cells, or PBMCs.

Study members were between about 18 and 95 years old and lived in 20 to 30 US regions. Recovered Cohort 3 donors showed two negative PCRs, clearance, or symptom resolution. The sequencing sample was made of PBMCs or T cells enriched from blood (not recorded which). The rearrangement uses TRBV5-5 and TRBJ2-7, with D possibly matching TRBD1 (6 bases). This receptor was taken from a middle-aged man who had recovered from COVID-19. CDR3: CASSLSRGTREQYF. In DNA, the CDR3 is TGTGCCAGCAGCTTGAGCAGGGGTACACGCGAGCAGTACTTC.